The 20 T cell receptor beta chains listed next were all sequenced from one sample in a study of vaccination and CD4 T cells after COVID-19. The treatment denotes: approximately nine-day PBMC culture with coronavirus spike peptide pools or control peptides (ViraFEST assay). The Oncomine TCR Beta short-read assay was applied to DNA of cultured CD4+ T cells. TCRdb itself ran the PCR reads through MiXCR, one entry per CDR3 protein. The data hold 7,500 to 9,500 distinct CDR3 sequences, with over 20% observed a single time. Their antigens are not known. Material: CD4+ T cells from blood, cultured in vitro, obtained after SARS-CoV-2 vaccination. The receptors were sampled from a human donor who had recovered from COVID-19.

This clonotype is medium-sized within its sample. CDR3: CATSDPRQALQETQYF. As DNA, the CDR3 is TGTGCCACCAGTGACCCTCGACAGGCCTTACAAGAGACCCAGTACTTC. This chain links TRBV24-1 with TRBJ2-5, with TRBD1 as a possible D gene (6 bases). V lost 4 bases, J lost 2 bases, and 16 bases lay in between. This CDR3 is built from 16 residues. The germline CDR1 and CDR2 sequences are KGHDR and SFDVKD.

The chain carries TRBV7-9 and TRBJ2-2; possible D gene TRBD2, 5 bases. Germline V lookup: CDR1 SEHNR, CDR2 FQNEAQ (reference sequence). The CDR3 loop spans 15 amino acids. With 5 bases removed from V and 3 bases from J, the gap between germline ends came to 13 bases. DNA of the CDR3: TGTGCCAGCAGCCCTCGGGGTCGGGACACCGGGGAGCTGTTTTTT. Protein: CASSPRGRDTGELFF. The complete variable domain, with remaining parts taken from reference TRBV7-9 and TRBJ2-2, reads DTGVSQNPRHKITKRGQNVTFRCDPISEHNRLYWYRQTLGQGPEFLTYFQNEAQLEKSRLLSDRFSAERPKGSFSTLEIQRTEQGDSAMYLCASSPRGRDTGELFFGEGSRLTVL.

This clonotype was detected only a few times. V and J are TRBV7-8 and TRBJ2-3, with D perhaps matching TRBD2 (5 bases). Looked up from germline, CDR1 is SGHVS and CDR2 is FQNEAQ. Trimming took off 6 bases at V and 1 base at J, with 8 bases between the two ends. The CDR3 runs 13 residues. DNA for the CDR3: TGTGCCAGCAGGCGGGCCCGCACAGATACGCAGTATTTT. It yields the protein CASRRARTDTQYF. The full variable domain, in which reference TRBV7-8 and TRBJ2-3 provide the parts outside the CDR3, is GAGVSQSPRYKVAKRGQDVALRCDPISGHVSLFWYQQALGQGPEFLTYFQNEAQLDKSGLPSDRFFAERPEGSVSTLKIQRTQQEDSAVYLCASRRARTDTQYFGPGTRLTVL.

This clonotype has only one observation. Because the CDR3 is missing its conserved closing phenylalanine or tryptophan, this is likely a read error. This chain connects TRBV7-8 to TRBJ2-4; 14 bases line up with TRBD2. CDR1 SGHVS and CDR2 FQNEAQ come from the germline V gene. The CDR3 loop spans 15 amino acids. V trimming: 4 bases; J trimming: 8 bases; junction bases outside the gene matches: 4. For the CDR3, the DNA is TGTGCCAGCAGCTCTCTGACTAGCGGGAGGGACATTCAGTACCTC. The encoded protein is CASSSLTSGRDIQYL.

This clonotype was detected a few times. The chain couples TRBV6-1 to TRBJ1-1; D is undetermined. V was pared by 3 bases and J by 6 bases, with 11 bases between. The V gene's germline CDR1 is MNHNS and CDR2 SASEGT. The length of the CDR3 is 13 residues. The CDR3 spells CASSETAWAEAFF. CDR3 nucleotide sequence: TGTGCCAGCAGTGAGACGGCCTGGGCTGAAGCTTTCTTT.

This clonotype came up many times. CDR3 amino acids: CASSLAQGARKFF. CDR3 DNA sequence: TGTGCCAGCAGCTTAGCTCAGGGGGCTCGGAAGTTCTTC. V and J are TRBV7-9 and TRBJ2-1, with TRBD1 matching 8 bases. Per the germline V gene, CDR1 is SEHNR and CDR2 is FQNEAQ (reference sequence). After removal of 0 bases from V and 14 bases from J, the junction contained 6 bases not matched to a gene. The CDR3 length is 13 residues.

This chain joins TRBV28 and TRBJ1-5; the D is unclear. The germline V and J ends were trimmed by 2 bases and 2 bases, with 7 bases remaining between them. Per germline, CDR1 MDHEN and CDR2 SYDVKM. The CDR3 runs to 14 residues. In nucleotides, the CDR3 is TGTGCCAGCAGTTTAGTTTCCCGCAATCAGCCCCAGCATTTT. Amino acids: CASSLVSRNQPQHF.

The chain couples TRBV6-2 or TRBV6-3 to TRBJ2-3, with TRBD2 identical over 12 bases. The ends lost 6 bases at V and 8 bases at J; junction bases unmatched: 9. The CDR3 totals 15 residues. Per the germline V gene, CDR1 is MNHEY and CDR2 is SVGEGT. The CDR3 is CASRGLAGFDGTQYF. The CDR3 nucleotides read TGTGCCAGCAGAGGACTAGCGGGATTTGACGGTACGCAGTATTTT.

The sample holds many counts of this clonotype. The CDR3 DNA sequence: TGTGCCAGCAGCTTGGGGGGCGGGAGGGCCACGATTGAGCAGTTCTTC. The encoded protein is CASSLGGGRATIEQFF. The chain carries TRBV7-9 and TRBJ2-1; 9 nucleotides match TRBD2. CDR1 and CDR2 from the germline V gene are SEHNR and FQNEAQ (reference sequence). This CDR3 has 16 amino acids. J gave up 9 bases and V 3 bases, and 12 bases lay outside the gene matches.

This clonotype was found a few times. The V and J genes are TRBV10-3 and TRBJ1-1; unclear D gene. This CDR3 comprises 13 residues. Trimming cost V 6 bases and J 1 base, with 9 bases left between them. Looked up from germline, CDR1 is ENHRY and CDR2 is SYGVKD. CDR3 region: CAISPLTNTEAFF. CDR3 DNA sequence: TGTGCCATCAGCCCGCTCACGAACACTGAAGCTTTCTTT.

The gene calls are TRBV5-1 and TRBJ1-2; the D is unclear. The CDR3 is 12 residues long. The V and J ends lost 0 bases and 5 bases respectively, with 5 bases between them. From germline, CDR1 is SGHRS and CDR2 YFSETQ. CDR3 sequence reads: CASSLDSYGYTF. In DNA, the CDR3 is TGCGCCAGCAGCTTGGATAGTTATGGCTACACCTTC.

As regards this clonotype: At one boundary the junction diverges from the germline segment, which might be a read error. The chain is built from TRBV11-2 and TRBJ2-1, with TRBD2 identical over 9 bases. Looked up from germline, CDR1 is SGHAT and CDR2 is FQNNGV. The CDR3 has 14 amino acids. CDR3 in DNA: TGTGCCAGCGGCTTCCGCGGGAGGGGGAATGAGCAGTTCTTC. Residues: CASGFRGRGNEQFF.

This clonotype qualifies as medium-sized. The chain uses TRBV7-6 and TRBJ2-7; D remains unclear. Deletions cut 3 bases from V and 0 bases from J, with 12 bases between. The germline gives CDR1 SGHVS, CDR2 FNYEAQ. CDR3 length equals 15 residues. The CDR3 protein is CASSLLFGGSYEQYF. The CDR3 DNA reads TGTGCCAGCAGCTTGCTGTTCGGCGGCTCCTACGAGCAGTACTTC.

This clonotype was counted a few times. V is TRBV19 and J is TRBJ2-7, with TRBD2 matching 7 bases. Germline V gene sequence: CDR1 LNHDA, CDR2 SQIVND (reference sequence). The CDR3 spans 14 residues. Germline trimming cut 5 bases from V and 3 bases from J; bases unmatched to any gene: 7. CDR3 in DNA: TGTGCCAGTAGTCTAAGCGGGGAAAACTACGAGCAGTACTTC. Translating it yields CASSLSGENYEQYF. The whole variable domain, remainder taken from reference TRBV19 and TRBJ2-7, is DGGITQSPKYLFRKEGQNVTLSCEQNLNHDAMYWYRQDPGQGLRLIYYSQIVNDFQKGDIAEGYSVSREKKESFPLTVTSAQKNPTAFYLCASSLSGENYEQYFGPGTRLTVT.

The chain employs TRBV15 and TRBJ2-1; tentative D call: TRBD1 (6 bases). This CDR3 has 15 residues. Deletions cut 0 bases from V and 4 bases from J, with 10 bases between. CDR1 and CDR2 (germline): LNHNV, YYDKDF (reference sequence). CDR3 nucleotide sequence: TGTGCCACCAGCAGAGATCCAGGGGCTTACAATGAGCAGTTCTTC. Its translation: CATSRDPGAYNEQFF.

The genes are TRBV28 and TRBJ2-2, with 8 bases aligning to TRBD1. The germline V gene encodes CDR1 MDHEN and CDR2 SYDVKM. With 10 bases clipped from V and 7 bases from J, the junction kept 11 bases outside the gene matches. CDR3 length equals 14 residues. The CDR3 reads CAIPGQGAFGELFF. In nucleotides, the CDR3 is TGTGCCATACCGGGCCAGGGGGCTTTCGGGGAGCTGTTTTTT.

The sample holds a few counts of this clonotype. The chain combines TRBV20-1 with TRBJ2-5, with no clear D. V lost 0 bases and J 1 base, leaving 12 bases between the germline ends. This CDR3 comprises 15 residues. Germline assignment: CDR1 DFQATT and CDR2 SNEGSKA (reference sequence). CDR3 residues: CSAREHTLGQETQYF. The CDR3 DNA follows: TGCAGTGCTAGAGAACACACCCTCGGCCAAGAGACCCAGTACTTC.

The CDR3 protein is CASSPDRTNYGYTF. In DNA, the CDR3 is TGCGCCAGCAGCCCGGACAGGACGAATTATGGCTACACCTTC. V and J are TRBV5-1 and TRBJ1-2; 7 positions agree with TRBD1. The V segment lost 4 bases and the J segment 5 bases; nucleotides outside the gene matches: 8. Germline values: CDR1 SGHRS, CDR2 YFSETQ. The CDR3 runs 14 residues.

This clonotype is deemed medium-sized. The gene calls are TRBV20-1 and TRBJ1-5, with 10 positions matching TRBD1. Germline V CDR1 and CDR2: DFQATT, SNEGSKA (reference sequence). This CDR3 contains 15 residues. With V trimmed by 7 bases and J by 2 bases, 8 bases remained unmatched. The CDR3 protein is CSGRQGAKGNQPQHF. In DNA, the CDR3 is TGCAGTGGACGACAGGGGGCTAAGGGCAATCAGCCCCAGCATTTT.

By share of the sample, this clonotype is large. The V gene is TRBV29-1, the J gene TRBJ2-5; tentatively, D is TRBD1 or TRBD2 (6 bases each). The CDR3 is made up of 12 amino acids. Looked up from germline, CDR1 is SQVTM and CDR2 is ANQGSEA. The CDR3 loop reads CSWNREEETQYF. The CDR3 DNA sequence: TGCAGTTGGAACAGGGAGGAAGAGACCCAGTACTTC. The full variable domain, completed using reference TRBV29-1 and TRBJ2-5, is SAVISQKPSRDICQRGTSLTIQCQVDSQVTMMFWYRQQPGQSLTLIATANQGSEATYESGFVIDKFPISRPNLTFSTLTVSNMSPEDSSIYLCSWNREEETQYFGPGTRLLVL.